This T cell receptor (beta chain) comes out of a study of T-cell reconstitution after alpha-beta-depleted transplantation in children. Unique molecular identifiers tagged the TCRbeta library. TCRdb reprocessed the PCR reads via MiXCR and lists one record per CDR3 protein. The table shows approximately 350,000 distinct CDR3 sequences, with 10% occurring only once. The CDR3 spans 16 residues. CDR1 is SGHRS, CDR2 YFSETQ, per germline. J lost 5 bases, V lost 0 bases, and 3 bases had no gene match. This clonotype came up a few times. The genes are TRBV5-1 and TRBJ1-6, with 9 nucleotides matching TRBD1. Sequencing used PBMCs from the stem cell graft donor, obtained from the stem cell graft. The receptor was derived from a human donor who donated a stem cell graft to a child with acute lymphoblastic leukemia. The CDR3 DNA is TGCGCCAGCAGCTTGGGGACAGGGGCGAATAATTCACCCCTCCACTTT. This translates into CASSLGTGANNSPLHF. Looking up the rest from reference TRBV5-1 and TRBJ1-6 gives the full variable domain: KAGVTQTPRYLIKTRGQQVTLSCSPISGHRSVSWYQQTPGQGLQFLFEYFSETQRNKGNFPGRFSGRQFSNSRSEMNVSTLELGDSALYLCASSLGTGANNSPLHFGNGTRLTVT.